This T cell receptor (beta chain) was found in a study of T cells in tuberculosis. Study observations and caveats: Smaller distances to GMM-specific TCRs suggested their expansion in active tuberculosis.

Profiled with immunoSEQ multiplex PCR; TCRdb holds only in-frame clones, not every one. The sample has 40,000 to 50,000 clones; 95% are singletons. The CDR3 spans 15 residues. J was trimmed by 0 bases and V by 4 bases; bases with no gene match: 3. Germline V lookup: CDR1 MNHEY, CDR2 SVGAGI. As concerns this clone: The antigen is undetermined.

The chain combines TRBV6-5 with TRBJ1-3; 7 bases fit TRBD1. The sequencing sample was made of PBMCs. The origin of this receptor is a donor between 10 and 35 years old with latent tuberculosis or without tuberculosis infection. The CDR3 here is CASSSQGNSGNTIYF. CDR3 nucleotides: TGTGCCAGCAGTTCACAGGGGAACTCTGGAAACACCATATATTTT.